The clone carrying this T cell receptor beta chain was seen at least ten times. Its antigen is as yet unknown. This entry belongs to a study of blood T cells in healthy people across ages. Healthy Caucasian individuals from Russia aged about 6 to 95 were enrolled as donors. Study conclusions and caveats: Comparison with aged donors showed that long-lived donors had more naive CD4+ cells and higher diversity.

Next came a second PCR, run for roughly 6 to 11 cycles, which used a sample-barcoded 5' primer along with a J-beta primer mix. The template-switch adaptor, which had 12 random nucleotides, put a tag on each cDNA molecule. MiXCR, run by TCRdb on the 5' RACE reads, gives a single entry per CDR3 protein. This table has 800,000 to 950,000 distinct CDR3 sequences, almost 30% appearing once. This CDR3 has 17 amino acids. Germline CDR1 and CDR2: DFQATT and SNEGSKA (reference sequence). Between the trimmed V and J ends, which lost 4 bases and 0 bases, there was a span of 19 bases. Separately, the same data were catalogued under a study of T cells of mothers and their children.

Sequenced input: blood. The chain couples TRBV20-1 to TRBJ2-1, with a tentative D call TRBD2 (5 bases). This sequence originates from a woman aged 40 to 50 in good health. Written as DNA, the CDR3 is TGCAGTGCTACCCTACTAAGCGGTGCCGTCTCCTACAATGAGCAGTTCTTC. Translation: CSATLLSGAVSYNEQFF.